This T cell receptor beta chain was obtained from a study of blood T cell repertoires in COVID-19. In the study overall: COVID-19 samples, acute and convalescent, were from the United States, Italy and Spain. Nucleic acid was either cDNA or gDNA, and it came from T cells, B-cell-depleted T cells, or PBMCs.

Per the original methods: Amplification with reference gene primers provided the estimates of nucleated cell counts. Data came from immunoSEQ multiplex PCR; TCRdb stores just in-frame clones and leaves some out. Clone size and V and J calls were adopted from that table, with D and trimming inferred from the DNA. The data hold under 300,000 clones, with more than 65% observed a single time. The V and J ends lost 0 bases and 4 bases, in that order; junction bases with no gene match: 3. CDR3 length: 14 residues. The V gene's germline CDR1 is SGHRS and CDR2 YFSETQ. The TCR originated in a middle-aged woman with active or convalescent COVID-19. Sequences were obtained from peripheral blood. V usage is TRBV5-1 and J usage is TRBJ2-7, with 8 bases that match TRBD1. The CDR3 spells CASSLAGQAYEQYF. The CDR3 nucleotides are TGCGCCAGCAGCTTGGCGGGACAGGCTTACGAGCAGTACTTC.